The 9 T cell receptor beta chains in this list originate from one sample, sequenced in a study of blood T cells in healthy people across ages. A J-beta primer mix and a sample-barcoded 5' primer were used in a second PCR of roughly 6 to 12 cycles. TCRdb processed the 5' RACE reads anew with MiXCR; each CDR3 protein has one entry. The sample holds some 1.5 million distinct CDR3 sequences, 28% seen once. Sequencing used blood. These receptors came from a woman in her 30s in good health.

This clonotype occurred a few times. Germline and junction disagree at one end, which may indicate a read error. The chain carries TRBV12-3 or TRBV12-4 and TRBJ2-7; TRBD1 matches at 10 bases. This CDR3 is 14 amino acids long. CDR3 coding DNA: TGTGCCGGCAGTTTGGGGACAGGGGTTTACGAGCAGTACTTC. It specifies CAGSLGTGVYEQYF.

About this clonotype: A much larger clone lies one base from this, so it may be a read error. V is TRBV6-5 and J is TRBJ1-2; D might be TRBD1 (6 bases). CDR1 is MNHEY, CDR2 SVGAGI, per germline. This CDR3 is 15 amino acids long. DNA for the CDR3: TGTGTCAGCAGTTACGGGGTTGGGACAATTTATGGCTACACCTTC. Translation gives CVSSYGVGTIYGYTF.

In its sample, this clonotype was seen a few times. This CDR3 reads CSAETGHSAGANVLTF. CDR3 coding DNA: TGCAGTGCTGAGACCGGCCATAGCGCTGGGGCCAACGTCCTGACTTTC. V usage is TRBV20-1 and J usage is TRBJ2-6, with a weak D call TRBD2 (5 bases). The V end lost 5 bases, the J end lost 2 bases, and 16 bases lay between the germline ends. The CDR3 is 16 amino acids. Germline CDR1 and CDR2: DFQATT and SNEGSKA (reference sequence).

The gene calls are TRBV5-1 and TRBJ1-2, with 8 positions matching TRBD1. The CDR3 sequence is 14 residues long. Germline lookup yields CDR1 SGHRS and CDR2 YFSETQ. Losses at the gene ends were 7 bases for V and 4 bases for J; bases not matched to a gene: 9. In DNA form, the CDR3 reads TGCGCCAGCCAAGACACCGGGACAGGCTATGGCTACACCTTC. This sequence encodes CASQDTGTGYGYTF. The full variable domain, completed using reference TRBV5-1 and TRBJ1-2, is KAGVTQTPRYLIKTRGQQVTLSCSPISGHRSVSWYQQTPGQGLQFLFEYFSETQRNKGNFPGRFSGRQFSNSRSEMNVSTLELGDSALYLCASQDTGTGYGYTFGSGTRLTVV.

This clonotype came up a few times. The V call is TRBV14, the J call TRBJ1-2; TRBD1 aligns across 7 bases. The length of the CDR3 is 14 residues. Germline CDR1 and CDR2: SGHDN and FVKESK. V lost 4 bases to trimming and J lost 4 bases; unmatched junction nucleotides: 6. The CDR3 DNA follows: TGTGCCAGCAGCCGTCGGGACAGTATCTATGGCTACACCTTC. Its protein product is CASSRRDSIYGYTF.

The rearrangement uses TRBV29-1 and TRBJ1-1; 7 bases are shared with TRBD1. V dropped 6 bases and J dropped 2; count of bases not matched to a gene: 9. This CDR3 has 14 amino acids. Per germline, CDR1 SQVTM and CDR2 ANQGSEA. CDR3 sequence (DNA): TGCAGCGTCATCTACAGGGGCGTAAACACTGAAGCTTTCTTT. This codes for CSVIYRGVNTEAFF.

This rearrangement joins TRBV6-5 to TRBJ2-5, with a tentative D call TRBD2 (5 bases). The germline V and J ends were trimmed by 6 bases and 4 bases, with 21 bases remaining between them. Germline V gene lookup returns CDR1 MNHEY and CDR2 SVGAGI. The CDR3 has 16 residues. CDR3 sequence reads: CASSHTTTGVGETQYF. CDR3 DNA: TGTGCCAGCAGCCACACCACGACCGGGGTGGGAGAGACCCAGTACTTC.

This chain connects TRBV5-1 to TRBJ2-7, with D possibly matching TRBD1 (5 bases). Trimming stripped 5 bases from V and 3 bases from J, with 18 bases between. Germline V gene sequence: CDR1 SGHRS, CDR2 YFSETQ. CDR3 length: 15 residues. The CDR3 reads CASRKGHEDHYEQYF. As DNA, the CDR3 is TGCGCCAGCAGAAAGGGGCATGAGGACCACTACGAGCAGTACTTC.

This clonotype was observed at least ten times. The V and J genes are TRBV7-9 and TRBJ1-5; the D is unclear. The CDR3 has 13 amino acids. V lost 1 base to trimming and J lost 5 bases, with 6 bases between them. Germline-derived CDR1 and CDR2 are SEHNR and FQNEAQ (reference sequence). This chain's CDR3 is CASSLEADQPQHF. For the CDR3, the DNA is TGTGCCAGCAGCTTAGAGGCGGATCAGCCCCAGCATTTT. Supplemented by reference TRBV7-9 and TRBJ1-5, the full variable domain reads DTGVSQNPRHKITKRGQNVTFRCDPISEHNRLYWYRQTLGQGPEFLTYFQNEAQLEKSRLLSDRFSAERPKGSFSTLEIQRTEQGDSAMYLCASSLEADQPQHFGDGTRLSIL.